A selection of T cell receptor beta chains follows, all from one sample in a study of T cell repertoires in cytomegalovirus infection. Their antigens remain unidentified. TCRdb re-derived calls from the reads in MiXCR, one entry per CDR3 protein. The table lists tens of thousands of distinct CDR3 sequences, approximately 40% of them singletons. This specimen was CD8+ T cells from cultured PBMCs, taken from culture after CMV antigen stimulation. These receptors all stem from a human donor in good health (CMV status not recorded). Some clones in this sample may be carry-over from other donors' samples. CDR3s include the opening cysteine and the closing phenylalanine or tryptophan. D genes are given only for firm matches. Only part of the rows carry a size: once, few, many, or a class if the clone is expanded.

j_gene,v_gene,d_gene,abundance,CDR3nt,CDR3aa
TRBJ1-5,TRBV2,TRBD1,few,TGTGCCAGCAGTGAATTGACGGGACAGCTTAGCAATCAGCCCCAGCATTTT,CASSELTGQLSNQPQHF
TRBJ1-5,TRBV5-6,.,.,TGTGCCAGCAGCTTGTCGAATAATCAGCCCCAGCATTTT,CASSLSNNQPQHF
TRBJ2-3,TRBV18,.,few,TGTGCCAGCTCACCCCTGGGGGCAGGGGCCACAGATACGCAGTATTTT,CASSPLGAGATDTQYF
TRBJ1-5,TRBV2,.,.,TGTGCCAGCAGTGAAGCCCCCAATCAGCCCCAGCATTTT,CASSEAPNQPQHF
TRBJ2-4,TRBV27,.,.,TGTGTCACCTCGCCTATACTGGGGGATCGGGCCAAAAACATTCAGTACTTC,CVTSPILGDRAKNIQYF
TRBJ2-1,TRBV15,TRBD2,.,TGTGCCACCAGCGGGCCGCTGGGGGGGTACAATGAGCAGTTCTTC,CATSGPLGGYNEQFF
TRBJ2-3,TRBV6-2/TRBV6-3,.,many,TGTGCCAGCAGCGCAGGGGTGAGCACAGATACGCAGTATTTT,CASSAGVSTDTQYF
TRBJ1-5,TRBV28,.,few,TGTGCCAGCAGTTTCTTGATGGGAAATCAGCCCCAGCATTTT,CASSFLMGNQPQHF
TRBJ1-2,TRBV6-2/TRBV6-3,.,.,TGTGCCAGCAGCGCGACAGGCGGCGGCACTAACTATGGCTACACCTTC,CASSATGGGTNYGYTF
TRBJ2-7,TRBV6-6,.,once,TGTGCCAGCACCGTAAGGTTGGAAGGCCATTCCTCCTACGAGCAGTACTTC,CASTVRLEGHSSYEQYF
TRBJ1-5,TRBV7-2,.,many,TGTGCCAGCAGCTTAGCGGTAAAAGGCAATCAGCCCCAGCATTTT,CASSLAVKGNQPQHF
TRBJ1-5,TRBV20-1,.,.,TGCAGTGCTCGGGATGGGGCAACCCAGCCCCAGCATTTT,CSARDGATQPQHF
TRBJ1-5,TRBV7-2,TRBD1,many,TGTGCCAGCAGCTTAGACAGGGGAGGCAATCAGCCCCAGCATTTT,CASSLDRGGNQPQHF
TRBJ1-5,TRBV6-5,TRBD1,.,TGTGCCAGCAGTTACGGGACAGGGAATCAGCCCCAGCATTTT,CASSYGTGNQPQHF
TRBJ1-1,TRBV12-3/TRBV12-4,TRBD1,.,TGTGCCACACAGGGGGCGGAGGCGACTGAAGCTTTCTTT,CATQGAEATEAFF
TRBJ2-1,TRBV20-1,.,.,TGCAGTGCTAGAGATCCCAAGACTAGTAACTATGAGCAGTTCTTC,CSARDPKTSNYEQFF
TRBJ2-7,TRBV29-1,TRBD1,.,TGCAGCGTTTCCAACGACAGGGGGATTCCCTACGAGCAGTACTTC,CSVSNDRGIPYEQYF
TRBJ2-1,TRBV13,.,.,TGTGCCAGCAGCTTGGGGGACCGGTACAATGAGCAGTTCTTC,CASSLGDRYNEQFF
TRBJ1-2,TRBV7-6,.,.,TGTGCCAGCAGCTTAGATAGTGGACTCTATGGCTACACCTTC,CASSLDSGLYGYTF
TRBJ1-1,TRBV4-3,.,.,TGCGCCAGCAGCCAAGGCCAAGGTACAACGGGGGGGGACACTGAAGCTTTCTTT,CASSQGQGTTGGDTEAFF
TRBJ2-3,TRBV7-9,TRBD1,.,TGTGCCAGCAGCACCTACAGGGGCTCAAGGACAGATACGCAGTATTTT,CASSTYRGSRTDTQYF
TRBJ1-4,TRBV10-3,.,once,TGTGCCATCAGTGCTGTAGGCCTAAATGAAAAACTGTTTTTT,CAISAVGLNEKLFF
TRBJ2-7,TRBV7-2,TRBD1,few,TGTGCCAGCAGCCCCGGGACAGGGATCGAGCAGTACTTC,CASSPGTGIEQYF
TRBJ1-2,TRBV20-1,TRBD1,few,TGCAGTGCTAGTTTGTTCGAGAGACAGGGTACCGGCTACACCTTC,CSASLFERQGTGYTF
TRBJ2-7,TRBV6-8,.,.,TGTGCCAGCACCTCCGGACGGGTATACGAGCAGTACTTC,CASTSGRVYEQYF
TRBJ2-7,TRBV6-6,.,.,TGTGCCAGCACCTGGACCAGGGGACCCCCTTACGAGCAGTACTTC,CASTWTRGPPYEQYF
TRBJ2-3,TRBV7-2,.,few,TGTGCCAGCAGCTCGACTAGAGTTAGCACAGATACGCAGTATTTT,CASSSTRVSTDTQYF
TRBJ1-5,TRBV5-8,.,.,TGTGCCAGCAGCTTGGCGATCTATAGCAATCAGCCCCAGCATTTT,CASSLAIYSNQPQHF
TRBJ2-7,TRBV14,.,few,TGTGCCAGCAGCCAAGGTGGACCCTGGGAGCAGTACTTC,CASSQGGPWEQYF
TRBJ2-1,TRBV7-9,.,many,TGTGCCAGCAGCCCCACGACATTCGAGCAGTTCTTC,CASSPTTFEQFF
TRBJ2-7,TRBV5-6,.,few,TGTGCCAGCAGTCCGCGGTCCTCTGGGAAGCAGTACTTC,CASSPRSSGKQYF
TRBJ1-2,TRBV5-1,.,.,TGCGCCAGCAGCTTGCAACAGTATGATGGCTACACCTTC,CASSLQQYDGYTF
TRBJ2-7,TRBV7-6,.,few,TGTGCCAGCAGCCCCGTTCTCCGCTCCTACGAGCAGTACTTC,CASSPVLRSYEQYF
TRBJ2-3,TRBV19,.,.,TGTGCCAGTAGTGTCACCAGGGTTCGGACAGATACGCAGTATTTT,CASSVTRVRTDTQYF
TRBJ1-2,TRBV6-1,.,.,TGTGCCAGCAGTGAAGACCCCCCCGGAACCTATGGCTACACCTTC,CASSEDPPGTYGYTF
TRBJ1-2,TRBV20-1,TRBD1,.,TGCAGTGCTAGACCGAGTCAGGGGGCAAGGGGCTACACCTTC,CSARPSQGARGYTF
TRBJ1-1,TRBV5-6,TRBD1,few,TGTGCCAGCAGCCTAGGACAGGGTTTGACGCACCTGAACACTGAAGCTTTCTTT,CASSLGQGLTHLNTEAFF
TRBJ1-1,TRBV7-4,.,few,TGTGCCAGCAGCTTGGAACAAGATGAAGCTTTCTTT,CASSLEQDEAFF
TRBJ2-7,TRBV5-1,TRBD1,few,TGCGCCAGCAGCTGGACAGGGGGCGCGGAAGAGCAGTACTTC,CASSWTGGAEEQYF
TRBJ1-2,TRBV19,TRBD1,.,TGTGCCAGTAGTGCTTTACAGGGGATGGATGGCTACACCTTC,CASSALQGMDGYTF
TRBJ2-3,TRBV7-6,TRBD2,.,TGTGCCAGCAGCCCTCTCCGGACTAGCGGGGGGCGTGGGCAGTATTTT,CASSPLRTSGGRGQYF
TRBJ1-1,TRBV12-3/TRBV12-4,.,once,TGTGCCAGCAGCCTGGCTTACACTGAAGCTTTCTTT,CASSLAYTEAFF
TRBJ2-3,TRBV7-2,.,.,TGTGCCAGCAGCTTCCCGGGGGTAGGGGCAGATACGCAGTATTTT,CASSFPGVGADTQYF
TRBJ2-1,TRBV7-8,.,.,TGTGCCAGCAGCGATAGGGTAGATGAGCAGTTCTTC,CASSDRVDEQFF
TRBJ2-1,TRBV15,.,.,TGTGCCACCAGCCCGAACAGGGTAGGTGAGCAGTTCTTC,CATSPNRVGEQFF
TRBJ2-1,TRBV7-2,TRBD2,few,TGTGCCAGCAGCTTAGAACTAGCGGTGTACAATGAGCAGTTCTTC,CASSLELAVYNEQFF
TRBJ1-6,TRBV11-2,.,once,TGTGCCAGCAGCTTAGATGGGGGGAAGGATTCACCCCTCCACTTT,CASSLDGGKDSPLHF
TRBJ2-1,TRBV12-3/TRBV12-4,TRBD2,.,TGTGCCAGCAGTTTAGGCCTAGCGGCCGCCTACAATGAGCAGTTCTTC,CASSLGLAAAYNEQFF
TRBJ1-1,TRBV7-8,.,few,TGTGCCAGCAGCTTATATGAATCGACTGAAGCTTTCTTT,CASSLYESTEAFF
TRBJ1-2,TRBV7-8,.,.,TGTGCCAGCAGCAGTAGCACCCCGGGACCTCCCGTCAGGGATATCTACACCTTC,CASSSSTPGPPVRDIYTF
TRBJ2-5,TRBV6-8,.,few,TGTGCCAGCAGTTACGCAGGGTTCCGGGAGACCCAGTACTTC,CASSYAGFRETQYF
TRBJ1-5,TRBV12-3/TRBV12-4,TRBD1,few,TGTGCCAGCAGAGGACAGGTGAAGGGCAATCAGCCCCAGCATTTT,CASRGQVKGNQPQHF
TRBJ2-1,TRBV7-6,TRBD2,.,TGTGCCAGCAGCTTAAGCAGCGGGGGATACAATGAGCAGTTCTTC,CASSLSSGGYNEQFF